A single sample gave rise to the 15 T cell receptor beta chains below, sequenced in a study of shared clonotypes between healthy human individuals. Measured with immunoSEQ multiplex PCR; TCRdb has only the in-frame clones, and not every one. This sample has about 680,000 clones, with approximately 79% found just once. Sequenced: memory CD4+ T cells sorted from blood. Specified subset: CD45RA-negative fraction. These receptor sequences come from a woman in her 30s in good health.

This clone was counted a few times. This chain connects TRBV4-1 to TRBJ1-1; a possible D gene is TRBD1 (6 bases). The germline gives CDR1 MGHRA, CDR2 YSYEKL. The CDR3 runs 15 residues. Trimming left V 0 bases short and J 0 bases short, with 8 bases between. The CDR3 region is CASSQEDSLNTEAFF. CDR3 in DNA: TGCGCCAGCAGCCAAGAGGACAGCTTGAACACTGAAGCTTTCTTT.

The chain joins TRBV5-1 to TRBJ2-2; D not resolved. Deletions cut 3 bases from V and 7 bases from J, with 10 bases between. The CDR3 is 13 amino acids. Germline V CDR1 and CDR2: SGHRS, YFSETQ. CDR3 bases: TGCGCCAGCAGCTACCGGGCAGACGGGGAGCTGTTTTTT. Protein sequence: CASSYRADGELFF.

This chain joins TRBV27 and TRBJ2-7; D not resolved. The V gene lost 2 bases and the J gene lost 6 bases, with 11 bases spanning the gap. Per germline, CDR1 MNHEY and CDR2 SMNVEV (reference sequence). The CDR3 runs 13 residues. CDR3 in amino acids: CASSLEDRLEQYF. In DNA, the CDR3 is TGTGCCAGCAGTTTAGAGGACCGACTCGAGCAGTACTTC.

This clone was seen only once. The chain has TRBV27 and TRBJ1-1, with D possibly being TRBD1 (6 bases). CDR1 and CDR2 from the germline V gene are MNHEY and SMNVEV (reference sequence). The CDR3 covers 17 residues. V was pared by 2 bases and J by 4 bases, with 20 bases between. CDR3 sequence (DNA): TGTGCCAGCAGTTTAATGATAAAGGGGGAGGGCGGCACTGAAGCTTTCTTT. This encodes CASSLMIKGEGGTEAFF.

The chain combines TRBV6-1 with TRBJ1-5; 7 positions match TRBD1. CDR1 is MNHNS, CDR2 SASEGT, per germline. CDR3 size: 15 residues. Losses at the gene ends were 6 bases for V and 0 bases for J; bases not matched to a gene: 5. The CDR3 loop reads CASSPGQSSNQPQHF. CDR3 coding DNA: TGTGCCAGCAGCCCGGGACAGTCTAGCAATCAGCCCCAGCATTTT.

The rearrangement joins TRBV7-9 to TRBJ1-2, with D uncertain. This CDR3 is built from 13 residues. The ends were cut back, 4 bases at V and 0 bases at J, with 6 bases in the middle. Per germline, CDR1 SEHNR and CDR2 FQNEAQ (reference sequence). The CDR3, as DNA: TGTGCCAGCAGCTCAGAGGCTAACTATGGCTACACCTTC. Its translation is CASSSEANYGYTF.

The chain couples TRBV14 to TRBJ2-1, with a tentative D call TRBD2 (6 bases). Trimming left V 1 base short and J 8 bases short, with 15 bases between. This CDR3 is built from 15 residues. CDR1 and CDR2 (germline): SGHDN, FVKESK. The CDR3 coding sequence is TGTGCCAGCAGCCAAGGGTACCCGCGGAGGGATGAGCAGTTCTTC. This translates into CASSQGYPRRDEQFF.

This rearrangement joins TRBV28 to TRBJ2-1; 8 nucleotides line up with TRBD2. There are 15 residues in the CDR3. The V gene end was trimmed by 5 bases and the J gene end by 9 bases; junction bases not matched to a gene: 12. Germline loops: CDR1 MDHEN, CDR2 SYDVKM. In DNA form, the CDR3 reads TGTGCCAGCAGTAGTGGAGCGGGAGCGGAAGGTGAGCAGTTCTTC. It specifies CASSSGAGAEGEQFF.

The chain combines TRBV5-6 with TRBJ2-2; possibly TRBD1 for D (6 bases). The V end was cut by 9 bases, the J end by 5 bases, with 14 bases between. This CDR3 has 13 residues. Germline V gene lookup returns CDR1 SGHDT and CDR2 YYEEEE. DNA for the CDR3: TGTGCCACGCACAGGGAATGGACCGGGGAGCTGTTTTTT. This gives the protein CATHREWTGELFF.

To note about this clone: A much larger clone lies one base from this, so it may be a read error. The chain uses TRBV19 and TRBJ1-5; tentatively, D is TRBD1 (5 bases). This CDR3 region has 15 residues. Per germline, CDR1 LNHDA and CDR2 SQIVND (reference sequence). CDR3 loop: CANSIAGGGRSPQHF. The CDR3 bases are TGTGCCAATAGTATAGCGGGCGGGGGACGTTCGCCCCAGCATTTT. Drawing the rest from reference TRBV19 and TRBJ1-5, the complete variable domain is DGGITQSPKYLFRKEGQNVTLSCEQNLNHDAMYWYRQDPGQGLRLIYYSQIVNDFQKGDIAEGYSVSREKKESFPLTVTSAQKNPTAFYLCANSIAGGGRSPQHFGDGTRLSIL.

The sample holds a few counts of this clone. The chain employs TRBV9 and TRBJ2-7, with a weak D call TRBD1 (6 bases). Trimming pared 2 bases from V and 3 bases from J, leaving 12 bases between. This CDR3 spans 14 amino acids. The germline CDR1 and CDR2 sequences are SGDLS and YYNGEE. Here the CDR3 reads CASSVTGISYEQYF. The CDR3 bases are TGTGCCAGCAGCGTCACAGGGATCAGCTACGAGCAGTACTTC.

This chain connects TRBV7-2 to TRBJ2-3; D remains unclear. The CDR3 spans 12 residues. Trimming took off 4 bases at V and 5 bases at J, with 7 bases between the two ends. The germline V gene encodes CDR1 SGHTA and CDR2 FQGNSA. The CDR3 DNA follows: TGTGCCAGCAGCTCAAGAGGAGATACGCAGTATTTT. Its translation: CASSSRGDTQYF. The variable domain in full, with the rest retrieved from reference TRBV7-2 and TRBJ2-3, is GAGVSQSPSNKVTEKGKDVELRCDPISGHTALYWYRQSLGQGLEFLIYFQGNSAPDKSGLPSDRFSAERTGGSVSTLTIQRTQQEDSAVYLCASSSRGDTQYFGPGTRLTVL.

The rearrangement uses TRBV19 and TRBJ2-7; 7 positions agree with TRBD2. Germline V gene sequence: CDR1 LNHDA, CDR2 SQIVND (reference sequence). Trimming at V came to 5 bases and at J to 0 bases, leaving 13 bases not matched to a gene. This CDR3 region has 17 residues. This chain's CDR3 is CASSPMTSPTTSYEQYF. The DNA of the CDR3 is TGTGCCAGTAGTCCAATGACTAGCCCTACGACCTCCTACGAGCAGTACTTC.

J is TRBJ2-5 and V is TRBV27, with a possible D match to TRBD1 (5 bases). This CDR3 comprises 15 residues. V lost 3 bases and J lost 5, with 16 bases in between. From germline, CDR1 is MNHEY and CDR2 SMNVEV (reference sequence). CDR3 bases: TGTGCCAGCAGTTTTACCCAAGGGGAATGGGAGACCCAGTACTTC. The encoded protein is CASSFTQGEWETQYF.

This chain joins TRBV28 and TRBJ2-4; no firm D call. This CDR3 is built from 14 residues. With 7 bases removed from V and 0 bases from J, the gap between germline ends came to 10 bases. The germline gives CDR1 MDHEN, CDR2 SYDVKM. The CDR3 coding sequence is TGTGCCAGCATTAAAAACTTAGCCAAAAACATTCAGTACTTC. This codes for CASIKNLAKNIQYF.